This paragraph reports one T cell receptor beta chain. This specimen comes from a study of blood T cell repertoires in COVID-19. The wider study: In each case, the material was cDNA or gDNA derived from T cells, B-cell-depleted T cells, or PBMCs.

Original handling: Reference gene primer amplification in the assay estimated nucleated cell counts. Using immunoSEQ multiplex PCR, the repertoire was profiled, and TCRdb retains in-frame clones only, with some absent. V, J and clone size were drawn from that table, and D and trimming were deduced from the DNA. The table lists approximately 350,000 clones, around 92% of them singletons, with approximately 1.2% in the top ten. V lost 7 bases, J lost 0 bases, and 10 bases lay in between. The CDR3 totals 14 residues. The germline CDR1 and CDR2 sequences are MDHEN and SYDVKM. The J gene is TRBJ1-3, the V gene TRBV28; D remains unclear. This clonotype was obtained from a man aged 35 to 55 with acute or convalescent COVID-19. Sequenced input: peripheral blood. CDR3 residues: CASTWSDSGNTIYF. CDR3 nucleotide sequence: TGTGCCAGCACCTGGAGTGACTCTGGAAACACCATATATTTT.